The clone carrying this TCR beta chain occurred a few times. The germline gene is not matched at one end of the junction; a read error may be the cause. The sample is drawn from a study of human T cells and chemical hapten exposure. The sample's time point: pre-sensitization, week 0. Described treatment: therapeutic diphenylcyclopropenone sensitization with weekly scalp DPC. Germline V gene lookup returns CDR1 SGHAT and CDR2 FQNNGV. This CDR3 contains 14 residues. Via MiXCR, TCRdb re-called the RACE reads, giving one row per CDR3 protein. The sample lists around 330,000 distinct CDR3 sequences, around 5% seen once, with 7% to 10% in the top ten.

V gene TRBV11-2 combines with J gene TRBJ2-7; a weak D match, TRBD1 (6 bases). The sample consisted of whole blood, taken in connection with sensitization to the hapten diphenylcyclopropenone (DPC). The origin of this receptor is a woman under 30 with alopecia areata. Some clones in this sample may be carry-over from other donors' samples. The CDR3: CASSLVRRETGLHF. The CDR3 DNA sequence: TGTGCCAGCAGCTTAGTTCGGAGAGAGACAGGACTGCACTTC.